The subject of this entry is one TCR beta chain. Data came from immunoSEQ multiplex PCR; TCRdb stores just in-frame clones and leaves some out. The data show tens of thousands of clones, roughly 78% seen once. This entry comes from a study of PD-1 blockade in classical Hodgkin lymphoma. The time point was: cycle 4 day 1 (C4D1), after six to seven weeks of nivolumab. Every single patient, without exception, relapsed after autologous stem cell transplantation, and brentuximab vedotin exposure varied. The germline CDR1 and CDR2 sequences are GTSNPN and SVGIG (reference sequence). Losses at the gene ends were 2 bases for V and 5 bases for J; bases not matched to a gene: 3. This CDR3 is built from 13 residues.

The TCR was taken from a human donor with classical Hodgkin lymphoma. V and J are TRBV30 and TRBJ1-5; 7 nucleotides align to TRBD1. This material consisted of peripheral blood mononuclear cells (PBMCs), taken before the fourth cycle of nivolumab. CDR3 DNA: TGTGCCTGGAGTCCCCAGGGGGATCAGCCCCAGCATTTT. Translated: CAWSPQGDQPQHF.